The present entry profiles one T cell receptor (beta chain) with its context. The sample holds many counts of this clonotype. Its antigen has not been determined. No quality values exist for individual bases; no much larger clone is one base distant. The library relied on PCR. Sequencing used an Illumina HiSeq 2500. Molecular barcoding was employed in the preparation of TCR libraries, with unique molecular identifiers being used to normalize TCRbeta repertoire quantification. The public reads were quality trimmed at Q25 with fastp and then assembled into clones with MiXCR by TCRdb, keeping productive beta chains. One record per CDR3 amino acid sequence lists the most common genes and DNA. For this sample there are approximately 240,000 distinct CDR3 sequences; around 8.9% appear just once. Of the sample, about 4.9% falls within the top ten clones. The record originates from a study of T-cell reconstitution after alpha-beta-depleted transplantation in children (dated by TCRdb to 2015 to 2016). Study-level background: Using TCR repertoire profiling, the study followed T-cell immune reconstitution in a quantitative way in children after TCRalphabeta/CD19-depleted allogeneic hematopoietic cell transplantation.

The CDR3 measures 15 amino acids from cysteine to phenylalanine. Only the CDR3 portion is preserved as DNA: 45 bases, with reading frame beginning at the first base. Based on the germline V gene (reference sequence), the CDR1 and CDR2 sequences are SEHNR and FQNEAQ. Relative to germline, V is missing 5 bases and J is missing 0 bases, with 5 bases of the junction outside any gene match. The source of this sequence is a human donor who donated a stem cell graft to a child with SCID. The sample consisted of PBMCs from the stem cell graft donor, taken from the stem cell graft. The rearrangement combines TRBV7-9 with TRBJ1-2, with TRBD1 matching 8 junction bases. The CDR3 region reads CASSLGQGPNYGYTF. The DNA is as follows: TGTGCCAGCAGCCTCGGACAGGGACCTAACTATGGCTACACCTTC.